Shown below are 32 T cell receptor beta chains from a single sample sequenced in a study of shared clonotypes between healthy human individuals. The repertoire was sequenced with immunoSEQ multiplex PCR; TCRdb's copy has only in-frame clones and lacks some. The data contain hundreds of thousands of clones, 80% to 95% of them singletons. Selected positively for CCR7 and CD45RO-negative, naive CD8 cells excluded terminally differentiated effector memory CD45RA+ cells. The specimen sequenced was naive CD8+ T cells sorted from blood. These receptors all come from a man younger than 45 in good health.

The chain combines TRBV6-5 with TRBJ1-5; TRBD1 aligns across 9 bases. V lost 1 base and J lost 12; bases outside the gene matches: 7. Germline V CDR1 and CDR2: MNHEY, SVGAGI. The CDR3 spans 14 residues. CDR3: CASSYLGQGVDQHF. Here the CDR3 DNA reads TGTGCCAGCAGTTACTTGGGACAGGGAGTTGACCAGCATTTT.

This chain's CDR3 is CASSLATGGGYTEAFF. The CDR3 nucleotides read TGTGCCAGCAGCTTAGCGACAGGGGGTGGGTACACTGAAGCTTTCTTT. This chain joins TRBV7-9 and TRBJ1-1; 9 nucleotides agree with TRBD1. Trimming took 0 bases from V and 3 from J; bases not matched to a gene: 5. CDR3 size: 16 residues. Per the germline V gene, CDR1 is SEHNR and CDR2 is FQNEAQ (reference sequence).

The J gene is TRBJ2-5, the V gene TRBV5-6; D ambiguous. The CDR3 spans 14 residues. The V gene lost 4 bases and the J gene lost 4 bases, with 14 bases spanning the gap. CDR1 and CDR2 from the germline V gene are SGHDT and YYEEEE. The CDR3, as DNA: TGTGCCAGCAGCCTACTCGGTCTGGGAGAGACCCAGTACTTC. As protein: CASSLLGLGETQYF. Supplemented by reference TRBV5-6 and TRBJ2-5, the full variable domain reads DAGVTQSPTHLIKTRGQQVTLRCSPKSGHDTVSWYQQALGQGPQFIFQYYEEEERQRGNFPDRFSGHQFPNYSSELNVNALLLGDSALYLCASSLLGLGETQYFGPGTRLLVL.

This chain uses TRBV7-6 with TRBJ2-3; TRBD2 agrees at 9 bases. V lost 8 bases, J lost 5 bases, and 8 bases stayed unmatched. Germline V lookup: CDR1 SGHVS, CDR2 FNYEAQ. CDR3 size: 14 residues. CDR3 bases: TGTGCCAGCGGTAGCGGGAGTGTGGTAGATACGCAGTATTTT. Translation: CASGSGSVVDTQYF.

This chain joins TRBV4-1 and TRBJ2-7, with D hard to call. This CDR3 comprises 14 residues. The ends were cut back, 0 bases at V and 3 bases at J, with 9 bases in the middle. Per germline, CDR1 MGHRA and CDR2 YSYEKL. CDR3 residues: CASSQEGQNYEQYF. The CDR3 nucleotides read TGCGCCAGCAGCCAAGAAGGCCAAAACTACGAGCAGTACTTC.

This chain uses TRBV7-9 with TRBJ1-5; 8 nucleotides line up with TRBD1. Looked up from germline, CDR1 is SEHNR and CDR2 is FQNEAQ (reference sequence). V lost 4 bases, J lost 0 bases, and 8 bases stayed unmatched. The CDR3 sequence is 17 residues long. The CDR3 sequence is CASSSDRAEDSNQPQHF. The CDR3 DNA reads as TGTGCCAGCAGCTCGGACAGGGCTGAGGATAGCAATCAGCCCCAGCATTTT.

The chain couples TRBV9 to TRBJ2-4; D is undetermined. V lost 0 bases to trimming and J lost 8 bases, with 15 bases between them. Germline CDR1 SGDLS, CDR2 YYNGEE. CDR3 length: 15 amino acids. CDR3 nucleotide sequence: TGTGCCAGCAGCGTAGCTGGGCTGGGGAAAGACATTCAGTACTTC. Its protein product is CASSVAGLGKDIQYF.

V usage is TRBV7-9 and J usage is TRBJ2-4; no clear D. CDR3 length equals 14 residues. Germline V gene sequence: CDR1 SEHNR, CDR2 FQNEAQ (reference sequence). The ends were cut back, 3 bases at V and 8 bases at J, with 14 bases in the middle. CDR3 loop: CASSFPGSRDIQYF. DNA for the CDR3: TGTGCCAGCAGCTTCCCAGGTAGCAGAGACATTCAGTACTTC.

The rearrangement uses TRBV14 and TRBJ1-5; the D is unclear. This CDR3 is built from 16 residues. V was pared by 3 bases and J by 0 bases, with 12 bases between. Germline CDR1 reads SGHDN; CDR2 reads FVKESK. CDR3 nucleotides: TGTGCCAGCAGCCACCGGGAAACGGATAGCAATCAGCCCCAGCATTTT. It codes for CASSHRETDSNQPQHF.

V gene TRBV2 combines with J gene TRBJ2-3, with TRBD1 matching over 12 bases. Germline lookup yields CDR1 SNHLY and CDR2 FYNNEI. CDR3 size: 16 residues. V was clipped by 4 bases and J by 7 bases; unmatched bases: 9. The CDR3 is CASSGARDRGLYTQYF. The CDR3 DNA reads as TGTGCCAGCAGTGGTGCTAGGGACAGGGGGCTATATACGCAGTATTTT.

This chain uses TRBV28 with TRBJ2-1; TRBD2 agrees at 11 bases. V dropped 1 base and J dropped 3; count of bases not matched to a gene: 2. The CDR3 spans 16 residues. Germline V gene sequence: CDR1 MDHEN, CDR2 SYDVKM. CDR3 nucleotides: TGTGCCAGCAGTTTATCCCTAGCGGGAGGCTACAATGAGCAGTTCTTC. The encoded protein is CASSLSLAGGYNEQFF.

This chain connects TRBV19 to TRBJ2-1; a weak D match, TRBD2 (7 bases). Germline V CDR1 and CDR2: LNHDA, SQIVND (reference sequence). The CDR3 runs to 15 residues. Trimming cost V 3 bases and J 6 bases, with 15 bases left between them. This CDR3 is CASSIGGAGSNEQFF. In DNA form, the CDR3 reads TGTGCCAGTAGTATTGGGGGGGCCGGGAGCAATGAGCAGTTCTTC.

This chain uses TRBV5-1 with TRBJ2-7; tentatively, D is TRBD1 (5 bases). Germline CDR1 and CDR2: SGHRS and YFSETQ. This CDR3 spans 14 amino acids. V lost 0 bases and J 2 bases, leaving 9 bases between the germline ends. CDR3 region: CASSLVGPTYEQYF. In nucleotides, the CDR3 is TGCGCCAGCAGCTTGGTGGGGCCAACCTACGAGCAGTACTTC.

CDR3 DNA sequence: TGTGCCAGCAGCCCGGACAGAGGTCAAGAATTGGACCAAGAGACCCAGTACTTC. This encodes CASSPDRGQELDQETQYF. The chain has TRBV7-9 and TRBJ2-5; TRBD1 might be the D (6 bases). This CDR3 has 18 residues. CDR1 and CDR2 from the germline V gene are SEHNR and FQNEAQ (reference sequence). Trimming pared 5 bases from V and 0 bases from J, leaving 22 bases between.

The chain has TRBV28 and TRBJ2-7, with a weak D call TRBD2 (6 bases). CDR3 length: 16 amino acids. Germline values: CDR1 MDHEN, CDR2 SYDVKM. The V gene lost 5 bases and the J gene lost 0 bases, with 17 bases spanning the gap. CDR3 DNA: TGTGCCAGCAGTCACACCGGCGGGGAGAGCTCCTACGAGCAGTACTTC. Residues: CASSHTGGESSYEQYF.

This sequence joins TRBV4-3 and TRBJ2-3; D unclear. The CDR3 extends over 15 amino acids. V gave up 2 bases and J gave up 4 bases, with 13 bases separating them. In germline, CDR1 is LGHNA, CDR2 YSLEER. The CDR3 DNA follows: TGCGCCAGCAGCCAACTTCTAGTTGACGCAGATACGCAGTATTTT. This translates into CASSQLLVDADTQYF.

The chain has TRBV4-1 and TRBJ1-1, with TRBD1 as a possible D gene (5 bases). The CDR3 spans 17 residues. Between the trimmed V and J ends, which lost 3 bases and 5 bases, there was a span of 22 bases. Germline V gene data show CDR1 as MGHRA and CDR2 as YSYEKL. The CDR3 DNA reads TGCGCCAGCAGCCAGGCCGGTTTGAGGGGCCTAAGGACTGAAGCTTTCTTT. The encoded protein is CASSQAGLRGLRTEAFF.

The rearrangement links TRBV6-7 to TRBJ2-5; D possibly corresponds to TRBD1 (6 bases). TRBV6-7 carries the ORF label, with uncertain function. The CDR3 length is 15 residues. The V gene lost 5 bases and the J gene lost 2 bases, with 15 bases spanning the gap. The chain's CDR3 is CASSPDDRSQETQYF. The DNA for the CDR3 is TGTGCCAGCAGTCCCGACGACAGGTCTCAAGAGACCCAGTACTTC.

V is TRBV7-9 and J is TRBJ2-1, with D possibly being TRBD1 (6 bases). Germline CDR1 and CDR2: SEHNR and FQNEAQ (reference sequence). The CDR3 contains 17 residues. The V end lost 4 bases, the J end lost 8 bases, and 24 bases lay between the germline ends. CDR3 loop: CASSSVQGRSLRDEQFF. CDR3 nucleotides: TGTGCCAGCAGCTCAGTGCAGGGGCGATCCCTACGCGATGAGCAGTTCTTC.

This rearrangement joins TRBV9 to TRBJ2-1; TRBD2 matches 16 bases. CDR3 size: 20 residues. Germline values: CDR1 SGDLS, CDR2 YYNGEE. The junction had 11 bases not matched to a gene; V was cut back by 3 bases and J by 2 bases. This CDR3 is CASSEPAGTSGRGPYNEQFF. CDR3 nucleotide sequence: TGTGCCAGCAGCGAGCCCGCCGGGACTAGCGGGAGGGGTCCCTACAATGAGCAGTTCTTC. The full variable domain, completed using reference TRBV9 and TRBJ2-1, is DSGVTQTPKHLITATGQRVTLRCSPRSGDLSVYWYQQSLDQGLQFLIQYYNGEERAKGNILERFSAQQFPDLHSELNLSSLELGDSALYFCASSEPAGTSGRGPYNEQFFGPGTRLTVL.

The V gene is TRBV13, the J gene TRBJ2-5, with a possible D match to TRBD1 (7 bases). This CDR3 is built from 15 residues. V lost 1 base, J lost 3 bases, and 12 bases lay in between. The germline V gene has CDR1 PRHDT and CDR2 FYEKMQ (reference sequence). The CDR3 DNA is TGTGCCAGCAGCTTAGTCCAGGGGGGTGAAGAGACCCAGTACTTC. It codes for CASSLVQGGEETQYF. Filled out from reference TRBV13 and TRBJ2-5, the complete variable domain reads AAGVIQSPRHLIKEKRETATLKCYPIPRHDTVYWYQQGPGQDPQFLISFYEKMQSDKGSIPDRFSAQQFSDYHSELNMSSLELGDSALYFCASSLVQGGEETQYFGPGTRLLVL.

This chain joins TRBV14 and TRBJ2-7; no reliable D call. The CDR3 has 15 residues. Germline lookup yields CDR1 SGHDN and CDR2 FVKESK. Between the trimmed V and J ends, which lost 1 base and 4 bases, there was a span of 14 bases. CDR3 in DNA: TGTGCCAGCAGCCAAGGTGGGGAATTGACATACGAGCAGTACTTC. This encodes CASSQGGELTYEQYF.

The genes are TRBV7-9 and TRBJ2-1; D possibly matches TRBD1 or TRBD2 (7 bases each). The CDR3 sequence is 16 residues long. Per germline, CDR1 SEHNR and CDR2 FQNEAQ (reference sequence). Trimming stripped 3 bases from V and 0 bases from J, with 12 bases between. CDR3 bases: TGTGCCAGCAGCTTCCAGGGGGGGAGCTCCTACAATGAGCAGTTCTTC. It encodes CASSFQGGSSYNEQFF.

The rearrangement joins TRBV5-5 to TRBJ2-7; D not certain. Germline V gene sequence: CDR1 SGHKS, CDR2 YYEKEE (reference sequence). Trimming shortened V by 3 bases and J by 4 bases, and 8 bases separated the two germline ends. The CDR3 is 12 residues long. In DNA, the CDR3 is TGTGCCAGCAGCTCAGGCCCTTACGAGCAGTACTTC. It is translated as CASSSGPYEQYF.

J is TRBJ2-1 and V is TRBV11-2; D gene ambiguous. The germline gives CDR1 SGHAT, CDR2 FQNNGV. Trimming pared 7 bases from V and 8 bases from J, leaving 18 bases between. CDR3 size: 14 residues. The CDR3 DNA sequence: TGTGCCAGCACCCTTAGTGGTGGTTGGGATGAGCAGTTCTTC. Translated: CASTLSGGWDEQFF.

The V gene is TRBV19, the J gene TRBJ1-1, with a tentative D call TRBD1 (6 bases). CDR1 and CDR2 (germline): LNHDA, SQIVND (reference sequence). V lost 11 bases to trimming and J lost 4 bases, with 14 bases between them. This CDR3 comprises 12 residues. Here the CDR3 DNA reads TGTGCCGACACAGGGAGAAGCACTGAAGCTTTCTTT. It is translated as CADTGRSTEAFF.

The chain is built from TRBV13 and TRBJ2-7; perhaps TRBD1 as D (5 bases). Trimming pared 4 bases from V and 2 bases from J, leaving 18 bases between. The V gene's germline CDR1 is PRHDT and CDR2 FYEKMQ (reference sequence). This CDR3 contains 16 residues. The CDR3 nucleotides read TGTGCCAGCAGCTCCGACAGTCAAGCTGGGACCTACGAGCAGTACTTC. This codes for CASSSDSQAGTYEQYF.

The count of this clone is one. The J gene is TRBJ1-1, the V gene TRBV7-9; D uncertain. Trimming shortened V by 1 base and J by 3 bases, and 9 bases separated the two germline ends. Germline V gene sequence: CDR1 SEHNR, CDR2 FQNEAQ (reference sequence). This CDR3 is built from 14 residues. CDR3 coding DNA: TGTGCCAGCAGCTTAGTGGTGGGAGACACTGAAGCTTTCTTT. The encoded protein is CASSLVVGDTEAFF.

With regard to this clone: This sample also contains other DNA sequences that code for the same CDR3. The chain is built from TRBV28 and TRBJ2-7; weak D call: TRBD1 (5 bases). Germline CDR1 MDHEN, CDR2 SYDVKM. V was cut by 6 bases and J by 3 bases, with 9 bases left in between. The CDR3 extends over 12 amino acids. DNA for the CDR3: TGTGCCAGCAGCTCGACAGACTACGAGCAGTACTTC. Amino acids: CASSSTDYEQYF.

This sequence joins TRBV29-1 and TRBJ2-1; D might be TRBD2 (6 bases). The CDR3 spans 11 residues. Germline V gene lookup returns CDR1 SQVTM and CDR2 ANQGSEA. Between the trimmed V and J ends, which lost 3 bases and 13 bases, there was a span of 13 bases. The CDR3 protein is CSVDRRESQFF. The CDR3 DNA reads TGCAGCGTTGACAGGCGGGAAAGTCAGTTCTTC.

The chain carries TRBV7-9 and TRBJ2-7, with TRBD2 identical over 8 bases. The germline gives CDR1 SEHNR, CDR2 FQNEAQ (reference sequence). This CDR3 region has 14 residues. J was trimmed by 2 bases and V by 5 bases; bases with no gene match: 5. CDR3 in DNA: TGTGCCAGCAGCCCAGCGGGAGTCGCCTACGAGCAGTACTTC. This sequence encodes CASSPAGVAYEQYF.

V gene TRBV11-2 combines with J gene TRBJ2-7, with D possibly TRBD2 on 6 matching bases. Germline V gives CDR1 SGHAT, CDR2 FQNNGV. V was cut by 5 bases and J by 0 bases, with 11 bases left in between. This CDR3 is built from 14 residues. In DNA, the CDR3 is TGTGCCAGCAGCGGGGGACTGAGCTCCTACGAGCAGTACTTC. It is translated as CASSGGLSSYEQYF.